This T cell receptor beta chain was retrieved from a study of blood T cell repertoires in COVID-19. Looking at the study overall: T cells, B-cell-depleted T cells, or PBMCs provided the cDNA or gDNA that served as material.

The V gene's germline CDR1 is ENHRY and CDR2 SYGVKD. This CDR3 has 15 residues. V shed 6 bases and J 2 bases; nucleotides not matched to a gene: 6. TCRdb's table, derived via immunoSEQ multiplex PCR, lists solely in-frame clones and lacks some. Of some 240,000 clones listed, about 90% are singletons. The Seattle patients, enrolled during active infection, were followed longitudinally. This chain uses TRBV10-3 with TRBJ2-3; 9 nucleotides line up with TRBD1. Sequencing used peripheral blood. The receptor's source is a woman aged 65 to 85 with COVID-19, enrolled during active disease. CDR3 protein: CAIREGTGPTDTQYF. The CDR3 nucleotides are TGTGCCATCAGAGAAGGGACAGGGCCCACAGATACGCAGTATTTT.